Listed below are T cell receptor beta chains from one sample, sequenced in a study of cytomegalovirus exposure and HLA in healthy donors. This table comes from immunoSEQ multiplex PCR, and its TCRdb copy is limited to in-frame clones, with some not included. The data hold about 130,000 clones, with 60% to 85% observed a single time. Sequenced: PBMCs. The receptors were gathered from a woman between 35 and 50 years old in good health and CMV-seronegative. CDR3s include the opening cysteine and the closing phenylalanine or tryptophan. The D gene is left open where the match is weak. The size entry is marked missing in some rows and otherwise reads once, few, many or a size class.

NA	TRBD1	TRBV9	TRBJ1-1	TGTGCCAGCAGCGTAGGTGGGGGGACAGGGGTTTTGAACACTGAAGCTTTCTTT	CASSVGGGTGVLNTEAFF
NA	TRBD1	TRBV6-1	TRBJ2-7	TGTGCCAGCAGGACAGGGATTCGGGAGCAGTACTTC	CASRTGIREQYF
NA	NA	TRBV6-6	TRBJ1-2	TGTGCCAGCAGTTTTGAGCTCTCCCGGGGCTACACCTTC	CASSFELSRGYTF
NA	NA	TRBV7-9	TRBJ2-5	TGTTCCAGCAACCATGGGGGGGGGCCTGGAGAGACCCAGTACTTC	CSSNHGGGPGETQYF
NA	TRBD2	TRBV28	TRBJ2-5	TGTGCCAGCAGCGCCGGGGGGGCGGTTAAAGAGACCCAGTACTTC	CASSAGGAVKETQYF
NA	TRBD1	TRBV11-2	TRBJ1-1	TGTGCCAGCAGCTTAGGACGTCTCAGGGGGCGGTCTGGGGACACTGAAGCTTTCTTT	CASSLGRLRGRSGDTEAFF
NA	NA	TRBV28	TRBJ2-7	TGTGCCAGCAGTTTGAATCCCGGGACACTGAGCTCCTACGAGCAGTACTTC	CASSLNPGTLSSYEQYF
NA	NA	TRBV2	TRBJ2-7	TGTGCCAGCAGTGAAGGCCAGTCCTACGAGCAGTACTTC	CASSEGQSYEQYF
NA	NA	TRBV5-6	TRBJ2-1	TGTGCCAGCAGCTTGGGGGGACCGGGAGCGTCCTACAATGAGCAGTTCTTC	CASSLGGPGASYNEQFF
NA	NA	TRBV21-1	TRBJ2-5	TGTGCCAGCAGTCGAGGACAGAACGAGACCCAGTACTTC	CASSRGQNETQYF
NA	TRBD1	TRBV5-1	TRBJ2-4	TGCGCCAGCAGCTTGAATTCACCGGGACAGGGGGCTCTAGCCAAAAACAGTCAGTACTTC	CASSLNSPGQGALAKNSQYF
NA	TRBD1	TRBV29-1	TRBJ2-5	TGCAGCGTAACAGGGACAGGGGGCTCGGAGGAGACCCAGTACTTC	CSVTGTGGSEETQYF
NA	TRBD1	TRBV6-1	TRBJ2-7	TGTGCCAGCAGGGAAGGGACAGGGGTCTACGAGCAGTACTTC	CASREGTGVYEQYF
NA	NA	TRBV4-2	TRBJ1-6	TGTGCCAGCAGCCTGAATCGAGCGGCACCCCTCCACTTT	CASSLNRAAPLHF
few	TRBD2	TRBV6-6	TRBJ2-7	TGTGCCAGCAGCTCGGGACTAGCGGACTACGAGCAGTACTTC	CASSSGLADYEQYF
NA	NA	TRBV9	TRBJ2-5	TGTGCCAGCAGCGTAATGGGGGGGCAATCGGAGACCCAGTACTTC	CASSVMGGQSETQYF
NA	TRBD1	TRBV28	TRBJ2-3	TGTGCCAGCAGTGATTTACAGGGGGCCGGCACAGATACGCAGTATTTT	CASSDLQGAGTDTQYF
NA	NA	TRBV7-9	TRBJ2-3	TGTGCCAGCAGCGTAACGGACTTAAGCACAGATACGCAGTATTTT	CASSVTDLSTDTQYF
NA	TRBD1	TRBV19	TRBJ2-5	TGTGCCAGTAAAGGACAGGCCTTCCAAGAGACCCAGTACTTC	CASKGQAFQETQYF
NA	NA	TRBV6-6	TRBJ2-7	TGTGCCAGCAGTTACACCCGGGACATTACTTCCTACGAGCAGTACTTC	CASSYTRDITSYEQYF
NA	TRBD2	TRBV7-9	TRBJ2-7	TGTGCCAGCAGCTTAGCACTAGCGGGACGGTACGAGCAGTACTTC	CASSLALAGRYEQYF
NA	NA	TRBV6-5	TRBJ2-1	TGTGCCAGCAGGCCCTGGGAGGTGGGCAATGAGCAGTTCTTC	CASRPWEVGNEQFF
NA	NA	TRBV7-8	TRBJ2-7	TGTGCCAGCAGCTGGGAGGGACACCGGCTTTCCCACGAGCAGTACTTC	CASSWEGHRLSHEQYF
NA	TRBD1	TRBV29-1	TRBJ1-1	TGCAGCGTTGCGGGACAGGGGGCAAGGACTGAAGCTTTCTTT	CSVAGQGARTEAFF
NA	TRBD2	TRBV2	TRBJ2-3	TGTGCCAGCAGTACGACTAGCGCATACACAGATACGCAGTATTTT	CASSTTSAYTDTQYF
once	NA	TRBV2	TRBJ1-6	TGTGCCAGCAGTGAAGAGGGGGGGAATTCACCCCTCCACTTT	CASSEEGGNSPLHF
NA	NA	TRBV19	TRBJ1-2	TGTGCCAGTAGTGAGACAGGAACCTATGGCTACACCTTC	CASSETGTYGYTF
once	NA	TRBV7-6	TRBJ2-7	TGTGCCAGCAGCCCCAGGTACAGGGCACTCTACGAGCAGTACTTC	CASSPRYRALYEQYF
once	TRBD2	TRBV27	TRBJ2-2	TGTGCCAGCAGATTTTTCCCGGGACTAGCGGGAGACACCGGGGAGCTGTTTTTT	CASRFFPGLAGDTGELFF
NA	NA	TRBV20-1	TRBJ1-2	TGCAGTGCTCCCGATGGCTACACCTTC	CSAPDGYTF
NA	NA	TRBV19	TRBJ2-7	TGTGCCAGTAGGGGCCTGAGCTCCTACGAGCAGTACTTC	CASRGLSSYEQYF
NA	NA	TRBV25-1	TRBJ1-5	TGTGCCAGCAGTGAAACCAGGGGCTCCAATCAGCCCCAGCATTTT	CASSETRGSNQPQHF
NA	NA	TRBV19	TRBJ2-1	TGTGCCAGTAGTATGGACTTGCGAGTCTCCTACAATGAGCAGTTCTTC	CASSMDLRVSYNEQFF
NA	TRBD1	TRBV27	TRBJ1-5	TGTGCCAGCAGTTTAACAATTGACAGGGTGAATCAGCCCCAGCATTTT	CASSLTIDRVNQPQHF
NA	TRBD2	TRBV7-3	TRBJ2-2	TGTGCCAGCAGCCCGAGGACTAGCGGTACCGGGGAGCTGTTTTTT	CASSPRTSGTGELFF
NA	TRBD2	TRBV5-1	TRBJ2-1	TGCGCCATTCGGCGGGTAGCGGGAGTAAGTGAGCAGTTCTTC	CAIRRVAGVSEQFF
NA	TRBD2	TRBV11-2	TRBJ2-5	TGTGCCAGCAGCTTAGGGCTAGCGGCCCAAGAGACCCAGTACTTC	CASSLGLAAQETQYF
NA	NA	TRBV7-2	TRBJ2-1	TGTGCCAGCAGCTTCAACAGGGCGGGCTACAATGAGCAGTTCTTC	CASSFNRAGYNEQFF
NA	NA	TRBV2	TRBJ2-3	TGTGCCAGCAGTCTGGCGGGCACAGATACGCAGTATTTT	CASSLAGTDTQYF
NA	NA	TRBV4-2	TRBJ2-1	TGTGCCAGCAGCCACCAAGCTAGCTACCTCTACAATGAGCAGTTCTTC	CASSHQASYLYNEQFF
few	NA	TRBV5-1	TRBJ2-5	TGCGCCAGCAGCTTGGTCACAAAAGAGACCCAGTACTTC	CASSLVTKETQYF
NA	NA	TRBV29-1	TRBJ2-3	TGCAGCGTTGATGGTAGTGGGGCGGGCACAGATACGCAGTATTTT	CSVDGSGAGTDTQYF
NA	NA	TRBV27	TRBJ1-4	TGTGCCAGCAGTTTAAGGGGGGGTGAAAAACTGTTTTTT	CASSLRGGEKLFF
NA	TRBD1	TRBV19	TRBJ1-5	TGTGCCAGTAGTATAGATCAGGGGACAGGGGGCGATCAGCCCCAGCATTTT	CASSIDQGTGGDQPQHF
NA	NA	TRBV6-1	TRBJ1-2	TGTGCCAGCTACCAGGGTTCGGACTATGGCTACACCTTC	CASYQGSDYGYTF
NA	NA	TRBV9	TRBJ2-2	TGTGCCAGCAGCGGACCCTCACGGGGAGCCGGGGAGCTGTTTTTT	CASSGPSRGAGELFF